The 25 T cell receptor beta chains listed next were all sequenced from one sample in a study of CD4 T cells in relation to SARS-CoV-2 and coronaviruses. For these receptors, no antigen is known. The table came from immunoSEQ multiplex PCR; TCRdb's copy has only in-frame clones and leaves some out. The sample lists roughly 20,000 clones; about three quarters were seen once. Before the COVID-19 pandemic, during about 2011-2019, CD4+ T cells were taken from unexposed donors. Isolation of CD4+ T cells took place after about 10 days in culture. The sample consisted of CD4+ T cells from PBMCs, cultured in vitro. These receptors were collected from a human donor in good health.

J is TRBJ1-5 and V is TRBV2; TRBD1 might be the D (6 bases). Between the trimmed V and J ends, which lost 0 bases and 5 bases, there was a span of 8 bases. This CDR3 is built from 14 residues. CDR1 is SNHLY, CDR2 FYNNEI, per germline. The CDR3 protein is CASSEASGDQPQHF. The CDR3 DNA reads TGTGCCAGCAGTGAAGCTTCAGGGGATCAGCCCCAGCATTTT.

This clone was seen only once. The chain combines TRBV5-1 with TRBJ2-5, with unresolved D. Between the trimmed V and J ends, which lost 0 bases and 5 bases, there was a span of 11 bases. Germline V gene sequence: CDR1 SGHRS, CDR2 YFSETQ. CDR3 length equals 14 residues. CDR3 region: CASSLDPLGETQYF. The CDR3 nucleotides are TGCGCCAGCAGCTTGGACCCCTTGGGGGAGACCCAGTACTTC.

The V call is TRBV18, the J call TRBJ2-1; D is unresolved. From germline, CDR1 is KGHSH and CDR2 LQKENI. There are 12 residues in the CDR3. Trimming cost V 1 base and J 8 bases, with 6 bases left between them. The CDR3 loop is CASSPLIDEQFF. CDR3 DNA: TGTGCCAGCTCACCACTCATCGATGAGCAGTTCTTC. Together with reference TRBV18 and TRBJ2-1, the CDR3 gives the full variable domain: NAGVMQNPRHLVRRRGQEARLRCSPMKGHSHVYWYRQLPEEGLKFMVYLQKENIIDESGMPKERFSAEFPKEGPSILRIQQVVRGDSAAYFCASSPLIDEQFFGPGTRLTVL.

This clone was picked up a small number of times. The rearrangement joins TRBV19 to TRBJ1-5; 7 bases are shared with TRBD1. The CDR3 consists of 15 residues. V lost 6 bases and J lost 2; bases outside the gene matches: 7. Germline lookup yields CDR1 LNHDA and CDR2 SQIVND (reference sequence). In DNA form, the CDR3 reads TGTGCCAGTAGGTTACAGGGGATTGGCAATCAGCCCCAGCATTTT. This codes for CASRLQGIGNQPQHF.

The CDR3 spells CASSRSRDHGVYNEQFF. Written as DNA, the CDR3 is TGTGCCAGTAGTAGGAGCCGGGACCATGGGGTGTATAATGAGCAGTTCTTC. The chain couples TRBV19 to TRBJ2-1; the D gene could be TRBD1 or TRBD2 (5 bases each). The CDR3 totals 17 residues. The V and J ends lost 4 bases and 7 bases respectively, with 23 bases between them. Germline V gene data show CDR1 as LNHDA and CDR2 as SQIVND (reference sequence). Variable domain in full (rest from reference TRBV19 and TRBJ2-1): DGGITQSPKYLFRKEGQNVTLSCEQNLNHDAMYWYRQDPGQGLRLIYYSQIVNDFQKGDIAEGYSVSREKKESFPLTVTSAQKNPTAFYLCASSRSRDHGVYNEQFFGPGTRLTVL.

The chain recombines TRBV15 with TRBJ2-7; D gene ambiguous. Trimming pared 0 bases from V and 0 bases from J, leaving 15 bases between. The germline V gene has CDR1 LNHNV and CDR2 YYDKDF (reference sequence). The CDR3 consists of 17 residues. This CDR3 is CATSRDRGVSISYEQYF. In DNA form, the CDR3 reads TGTGCCACCAGCAGAGATCGTGGGGTATCGATCTCCTACGAGCAGTACTTC.

The gene calls are TRBV28 and TRBJ2-4; 7 bases map to TRBD2. In germline, CDR1 is MDHEN, CDR2 SYDVKM. The CDR3 consists of 14 residues. Germline trimming cut 3 bases from V and 8 bases from J; bases unmatched to any gene: 7. The CDR3 DNA sequence: TGTGCCAGCAGTTTGGGCGGGAGTAGGGACATTCAGTACTTC. It specifies CASSLGGSRDIQYF.

The V gene is TRBV30, the J gene TRBJ1-2, with D maybe TRBD1 (6 bases). CDR3 length: 11 residues. The germline V and J ends were trimmed by 1 base and 6 bases, with 6 bases remaining between them. Germline V gene lookup returns CDR1 GTSNPN and CDR2 SVGIG (reference sequence). In DNA form, the CDR3 reads TGTGCCTGGAGTGGGGGGCATGGCTACACCTTC. Amino acid sequence: CAWSGGHGYTF.

The chain carries TRBV2 and TRBJ2-2; D is ambiguous. The germline V and J ends were trimmed by 5 bases and 7 bases, with 14 bases remaining between them. The CDR3 is made up of 14 amino acids. CDR1 and CDR2 from the germline V gene are SNHLY and FYNNEI. CDR3 amino acids: CASSLPLRVGELFF. In DNA, the CDR3 is TGTGCCAGCAGTCTCCCTTTGCGTGTCGGGGAGCTGTTTTTT.

This clone occurred a few times. Here the CDR3 DNA reads TGTGCCAGCACAATGACAGGGAACACTGAAGCTTTCTTT. Its translation: CASTMTGNTEAFF. The V and J genes are TRBV6-5 and TRBJ1-1, with D perhaps TRBD1 (6 bases). The CDR3 loop spans 13 amino acids. Trimming cost V 7 bases and J 1 base, with 10 bases left between them. Germline CDR1 MNHEY, CDR2 SVGAGI.

The chain employs TRBV24-1 and TRBJ2-4; D not resolved. V lost 2 bases and J lost 8, with 15 bases in between. Looked up from germline, CDR1 is KGHDR and CDR2 is SFDVKD. The CDR3 loop spans 15 amino acids. CDR3 in amino acids: CATSDSVRSTDIQYF. The CDR3 nucleotides read TGTGCCACCAGTGATTCTGTCAGGAGTACGGACATTCAGTACTTC.

V gene TRBV11-2 combines with J gene TRBJ1-6, with a tentative D call TRBD1 (6 bases). Germline-derived CDR1 and CDR2 are SGHAT and FQNNGV. Trimming stripped 2 bases from V and 8 bases from J, with 16 bases between. The CDR3 contains 16 residues. The DNA for the CDR3 is TGTGCCAGCAGCTTAAGTCCCCAGGGGAGTCATTCACCCCTCCACTTT. Amino acids: CASSLSPQGSHSPLHF.

This chain uses TRBV7-2 with TRBJ1-5; D uncertain. The CDR3 has 13 amino acids. The germline V and J ends were trimmed by 3 bases and 5 bases, with 8 bases remaining between them. CDR1 and CDR2 from the germline V gene are SGHTA and FQGNSA. The CDR3 reads CASSFRSDQPQHF. Here the CDR3 DNA reads TGTGCCAGCAGCTTTAGAAGTGATCAGCCCCAGCATTTT. The variable domain in full, with the rest retrieved from reference TRBV7-2 and TRBJ1-5, is GAGVSQSPSNKVTEKGKDVELRCDPISGHTALYWYRQSLGQGLEFLIYFQGNSAPDKSGLPSDRFSAERTGGSVSTLTIQRTQQEDSAVYLCASSFRSDQPQHFGDGTRLSIL.

Turning to this clone: A junction end diverges from the germline sequence, so it may reflect a read error. V is TRBV11-2 and J is TRBJ2-7, with 11 bases matching TRBD1. The germline CDR1 and CDR2 sequences are SGHAT and FQNNGV. This CDR3 spans 15 amino acids. CDR3: CASSTGQGAITGSLF. CDR3 bases: TGTGCCAGCAGCACCGGACAGGGGGCGATCACAGGTTCCTTGTTC. Filled out from reference TRBV11-2 and TRBJ2-7, the complete variable domain reads EAGVAQSPRYKIIEKRQSVAFWCNPISGHATLYWYQQILGQGPKLLIQFQNNGVVDDSQLPKDRFSAERLKGVDSTLKIQPAKLEDSAVYLCASSTGQGAITGSLFGPGTRLTVT.

This clone was detected a few times. J is TRBJ2-2 and V is TRBV7-6, with D possibly matching TRBD2 (5 bases). The germline CDR1 and CDR2 sequences are SGHVS and FNYEAQ. The CDR3 covers 16 residues. Trimming removed 2 bases at V and 0 bases at J, with 10 bases between. CDR3 nucleotide sequence: TGTGCCAGCAGCTTAATGGCGGGTACGAACACCGGGGAGCTGTTTTTT. As protein: CASSLMAGTNTGELFF.

A note on this clone: Relative to the germline gene, one junction end is altered; a read error may explain this. This CDR3 is CASTLTEGVPPYEQYF. For the CDR3, the DNA is TGTGCCAGCACCTTAACTGAGGGGGTTCCTCCCTACGAGCAGTACTTC. The gene calls are TRBV7-9 and TRBJ2-7; weak D call: TRBD1 (6 bases). This CDR3 is 16 amino acids long. The germline V gene has CDR1 SEHNR and CDR2 FQNEAQ (reference sequence).

This sequence joins TRBV5-6 and TRBJ1-5, with D unresolved. V dropped 1 base and J dropped 0 bases, with 14 bases sitting between them. This CDR3 is built from 17 residues. Germline CDR1 reads SGHDT; CDR2 reads YYEEEE. The chain's CDR3 is CASSLLKDSYSNQPQHF. The CDR3, as DNA: TGTGCCAGCAGCTTGCTGAAGGACTCCTATAGCAATCAGCCCCAGCATTTT.

This chain connects TRBV6-6 to TRBJ2-1; 7 positions match TRBD2. The germline gives CDR1 MNHNY, CDR2 SVGAGI (reference sequence). The V segment lost 5 bases and the J segment 1 base; nucleotides outside the gene matches: 11. The CDR3 totals 17 residues. This CDR3 reads CASSPLSRAGSYNEQFF. CDR3 DNA: TGTGCCAGCAGTCCGCTCTCAAGAGCGGGGTCCTACAATGAGCAGTTCTTC.

The genes are TRBV3-1 (or the pseudogene TRBV3-2) and TRBJ2-3, with 7 bases identical to TRBD1. Per germline, CDR1 LGHDT and CDR2 YNNKEL (reference sequence). The CDR3 is 15 residues long. The J segment lost 2 bases and the V segment lost 4 bases, leaving 6 bases of the junction unmatched. CDR3 region: CASSRRDRTTDTQYF. The CDR3 DNA reads TGTGCCAGCAGCCGAAGGGACAGAACCACAGATACGCAGTATTTT.

By frequency in the sample, this clone is medium-sized. The V and J genes are TRBV3-1 (or the pseudogene TRBV3-2) and TRBJ2-3; D is undetermined. With 4 bases removed from V and 2 bases from J, the gap between germline ends came to 10 bases. This CDR3 is 14 amino acids long. Germline V gene lookup returns CDR1 LGHDT and CDR2 YNNKEL (reference sequence). CDR3 nucleotide sequence: TGTGCCAGCAGCCTTGGCGCACCCACAGATACGCAGTATTTT. This encodes CASSLGAPTDTQYF.

The rearrangement links TRBV27 to TRBJ2-1, with 9 bases lining up with TRBD2. The CDR3 is 16 residues long. The germline V gene has CDR1 MNHEY and CDR2 SMNVEV (reference sequence). Trimming removed 5 bases from V and 2 bases from J; junction bases left unmatched: 7. The CDR3 protein is CASSPDLAGPYNEQFF. The CDR3 bases are TGTGCCAGCAGTCCGGATCTAGCGGGGCCCTACAATGAGCAGTTCTTC.

The chain links TRBV19 to TRBJ1-2, with 7 positions matching TRBD1. Germline V gene lookup returns CDR1 LNHDA and CDR2 SQIVND (reference sequence). The ends lost 3 bases at V and 8 bases at J; junction bases unmatched: 9. The CDR3 is 14 residues long. CDR3 loop: CASSILGQMEGYTF. The CDR3 coding sequence is TGTGCCAGTAGTATTCTGGGACAGATGGAGGGCTACACCTTC.

The chain uses TRBV12-3 or TRBV12-4 and TRBJ1-1; D is ambiguous. Trimming cost V 7 bases and J 6 bases, with 12 bases left between them. The CDR3 sequence is 12 residues long. CDR3 DNA sequence: TGTGCCAGCACTCCGGAAGGCTCTGAAGCTTTCTTT. Translating it yields CASTPEGSEAFF.

This chain links TRBV12-5 with TRBJ1-1; 8 bases are shared with TRBD1. The V gene end was trimmed by 0 bases and the J gene end by 4 bases; junction bases not matched to a gene: 16. Looked up from germline, CDR1 is LGHNT and CDR2 is FRNRAP. The CDR3 runs to 19 residues. CDR3 in amino acids: CASGLVVTPRGRRGTEAFF. The CDR3 nucleotides are TGTGCTAGTGGTTTGGTGGTAACTCCCAGGGGGCGCCGGGGCACTGAAGCTTTCTTT.

This clone has more than one count but fewer than ten. This chain uses TRBV15 with TRBJ1-2, with a weak D call TRBD1 (5 bases). Looked up from germline, CDR1 is LNHNV and CDR2 is YYDKDF (reference sequence). Deletions cut 0 bases from V and 4 bases from J, with 18 bases between. The CDR3 runs 17 residues. The CDR3 region is CATSRDAQLGAAYGYTF. CDR3 DNA: TGTGCCACCAGCAGAGATGCACAGCTCGGGGCTGCCTATGGCTACACCTTC. Full variable domain (remainder filled in from reference TRBV15 and TRBJ1-2): DAMVIQNPRYQVTQFGKPVTLSCSQTLNHNVMYWYQQKSSQAPKLLFHYYDKDFNNEADTPDNFQSRRPNTSFCFLDIRSPGLGDTAMYLCATSRDAQLGAAYGYTFGSGTRLTVV.